These 4 T cell receptor beta chains were sequenced from one sample in a study of Ad26.COV2.S vaccination and SARS-CoV-2 variants. Sequencing was performed with immunoSEQ multiplex PCR; in TCRdb, only in-frame clones are kept and a portion is missing. This repertoire shows 350,000 to 450,000 clones, 92% found once; its top ten account for about 1.6%. As to treatment: approximately 18 received Ad26.COV2.S at low or high dose, single or two shots; about 5 received placebo; per-sample allocation not given. Day 63 after the first injection of vaccine or placebo was the sampling time. The input for sequencing was peripheral blood, taken in a trial of Ad26.COV2.S vaccine versus placebo. These receptors came from a person between 18 and 65 years old who received the Ad26.COV2.S COVID-19 vaccine or a placebo.

The rearrangement uses TRBV11-2 and TRBJ2-7; 8 bases align to TRBD1. V lost 5 bases, J lost 3 bases, and 6 bases stayed unmatched. The CDR3 covers 14 residues. The germline V gene has CDR1 SGHAT and CDR2 FQNNGV. CDR3 in amino acids: CASSMGQAYYEQYF. The CDR3 DNA follows: TGTGCCAGCAGCATGGGACAGGCTTACTACGAGCAGTACTTC.

The genes are TRBV28 and TRBJ2-1; D is undetermined. Germline CDR1 and CDR2: MDHEN and SYDVKM. This CDR3 has 11 residues. V lost 6 bases to trimming and J lost 10 bases, with 10 bases between them. CDR3 protein: CASSRATEQFF. Written as DNA, the CDR3 is TGTGCCAGCAGCAGAGCCACCGAGCAGTTCTTC. Together with reference TRBV28 and TRBJ2-1, the CDR3 gives the full variable domain: DVKVTQSSRYLVKRTGEKVFLECVQDMDHENMFWYRQDPGLGLRLIYFSYDVKMKEKGDIPEGYSVSREKKERFSLILESASTNQTSMYLCASSRATEQFFGPGTRLTVL.

The chain carries TRBV7-6 and TRBJ2-2, with 11 bases aligning to TRBD2. The CDR3 length is 17 residues. Per germline, CDR1 SGHVS and CDR2 FNYEAQ. V lost 5 bases to trimming and J lost 4 bases; unmatched junction nucleotides: 9. The CDR3 sequence: CASSPQVAGGRTGELFF. The CDR3 DNA reads TGTGCCAGCAGCCCCCAGGTAGCGGGGGGGCGCACCGGGGAGCTGTTTTTT. The whole variable domain, remainder taken from reference TRBV7-6 and TRBJ2-2, is GAGVSQSPRYKVTKRGQDVALRCDPISGHVSLYWYRQALGQGPEFLTYFNYEAQQDKSGLPNDRFSAERPEGSISTLTIQRTEQRDSAMYRCASSPQVAGGRTGELFFGEGSRLTVL.

The gene calls are TRBV27 and TRBJ2-7; 7 positions agree with TRBD1. Germline assignment: CDR1 MNHEY and CDR2 SMNVEV (reference sequence). The CDR3 is made up of 13 amino acids. Trimming at V came to 6 bases and at J to 2 bases, leaving 4 bases not matched to a gene. Here the CDR3 DNA reads TGTGCCAGCAGCCCGGGACAGCCCTACGAGCAGTACTTC. This codes for CASSPGQPYEQYF.